This entry is about one T cell receptor (beta chain). Its target is not known. The CDR3 runs 12 residues. Trimming took 7 bases from V and 7 from J, leaving 13 bases between them. Per germline, CDR1 MDHEN and CDR2 SYDVKM. This entry comes from a study of siplizumab effects on memory and regulatory T cells. Findings of the study overall: Alloreactive sequences tracing back to unstimulated CD4+ memory cells fell significantly with siplizumab.

TCRdb keeps only in-frame clones here, not all; method: immunoSEQ multiplex PCR. The data contain about 100,000 clones, 91% of them seen just once; the ten biggest clones take up roughly 0.15%. The sequence came from a human donor in good health. The chain recombines TRBV28 with TRBJ2-5; D is ambiguous. The specimen sequenced was CD4+ T cells sorted from blood. This CDR3 is CASTDTAWTQYF. CDR3 DNA sequence: TGTGCCAGCACCGATACCGCCTGGACCCAGTACTTC.